This T cell receptor beta chain is drawn from a study of blood T cell repertoires in COVID-19. Germline CDR1 SGHNT, CDR2 YYREEE (reference sequence). The CDR3 runs to 14 residues. V was pared by 2 bases and J by 7 bases, with 14 bases between. Original analysis: Reference gene primer amplification in the assay estimated nucleated cell counts. The repertoire was sequenced with immunoSEQ multiplex PCR; TCRdb's copy has only in-frame clones and lacks some. V and J calls plus clone size are reproduced from that table; the DNA served to infer D and trimming. The data hold about 280,000 clones, with 70% to 90% observed a single time.

This clonotype was obtained from a woman aged 70-85 years with COVID-19, enrolled during active disease. J is TRBJ2-3 and V is TRBV5-4; D is perhaps TRBD2 (6 bases). Sequencing used peripheral blood. The CDR3 here is CASSFSGTPNTQYF. In nucleotides, the CDR3 is TGTGCCAGCAGCTTTTCCGGGACTCCAAATACGCAGTATTTT.